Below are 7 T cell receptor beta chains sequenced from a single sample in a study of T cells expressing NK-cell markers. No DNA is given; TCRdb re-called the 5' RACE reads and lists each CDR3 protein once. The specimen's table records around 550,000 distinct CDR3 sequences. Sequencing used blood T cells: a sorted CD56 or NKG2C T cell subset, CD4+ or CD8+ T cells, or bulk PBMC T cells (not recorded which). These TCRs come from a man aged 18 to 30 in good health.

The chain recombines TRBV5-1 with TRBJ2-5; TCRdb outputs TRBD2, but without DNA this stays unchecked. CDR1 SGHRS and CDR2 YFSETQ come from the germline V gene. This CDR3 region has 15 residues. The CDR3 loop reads CASSSGTSVFETQYF.

The CDR3 loop is CSAFDPRGVNKLFF. This chain connects TRBV20-1 to TRBJ1-4; TCRdb's assignment of TRBD1 cannot be checked, as there is no DNA. Germline lookup yields CDR1 DFQATT and CDR2 SNEGSKA (reference sequence). CDR3 size: 14 residues.

CDR3 in amino acids: CASSLTGVLTDTQYF. V gene TRBV12-3 or TRBV12-4 combines with J gene TRBJ2-3. CDR3 length: 15 amino acids.

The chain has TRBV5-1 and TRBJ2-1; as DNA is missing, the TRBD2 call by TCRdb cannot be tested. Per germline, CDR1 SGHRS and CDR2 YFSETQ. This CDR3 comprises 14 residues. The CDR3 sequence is CASMESWGYNEQFF.

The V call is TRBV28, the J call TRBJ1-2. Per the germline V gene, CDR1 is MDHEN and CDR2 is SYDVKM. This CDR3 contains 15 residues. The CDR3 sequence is CASSPTPDGNYGYTF.

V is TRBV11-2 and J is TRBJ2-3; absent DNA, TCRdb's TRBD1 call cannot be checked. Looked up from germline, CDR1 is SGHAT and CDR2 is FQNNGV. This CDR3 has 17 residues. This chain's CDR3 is CASSIHHRSGGGDTQYF. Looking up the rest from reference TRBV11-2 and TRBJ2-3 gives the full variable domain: EAGVAQSPRYKIIEKRQSVAFWCNPISGHATLYWYQQILGQGPKLLIQFQNNGVVDDSQLPKDRFSAERLKGVDSTLKIQPAKLEDSAVYLCASSIHHRSGGGDTQYFGPGTRLTVL.

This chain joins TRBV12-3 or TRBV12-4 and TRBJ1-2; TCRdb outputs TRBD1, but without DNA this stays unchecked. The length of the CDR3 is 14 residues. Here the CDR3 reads CASSLEQGQDGYTF.